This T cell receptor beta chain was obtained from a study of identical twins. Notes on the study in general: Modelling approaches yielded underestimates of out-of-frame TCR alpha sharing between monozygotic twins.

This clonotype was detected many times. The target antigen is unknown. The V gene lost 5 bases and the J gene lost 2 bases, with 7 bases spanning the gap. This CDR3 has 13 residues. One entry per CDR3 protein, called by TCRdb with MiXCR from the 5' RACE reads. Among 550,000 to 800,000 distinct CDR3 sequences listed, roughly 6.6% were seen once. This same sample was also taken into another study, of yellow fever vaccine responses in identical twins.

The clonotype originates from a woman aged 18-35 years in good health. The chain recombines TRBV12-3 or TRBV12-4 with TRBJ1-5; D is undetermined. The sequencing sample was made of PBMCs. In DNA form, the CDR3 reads TGTGCCAGCAGTCCGGTGGGCAATCAGCCCCAGCATTTT. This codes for CASSPVGNQPQHF.